The clone carrying this TCR beta chain was counted between two and nine times. Its antigen is undetermined. The sample is drawn from a study of T cells in Graves' hyperthyroidism and ophthalmopathy. There were TCR beta CDR3 regions amplified from RNA transcripts. The primer set for the first-round RT-PCR of the TCR CDR3 was HTBI. TCRdb re-derived calls from the multiplex PCR reads in MiXCR, one entry per CDR3 protein. Of roughly 500,000 distinct CDR3 sequences listed, 40% to 55% are singletons. V was shortened by 0 bases and J by 0 bases, with 12 bases between the two germline ends. CDR1 and CDR2 (germline): GTSNPN, SVGIG (reference sequence). This CDR3 has 17 amino acids. General study results and limits: Researchers report that a 13 V-J model separated ophthalmopathy from stable hyperthyroidism.

The chain joins TRBV30 to TRBJ1-6; no clear D. The origin of this receptor is an adult woman with Graves' disease, either hyperthyroidism or ophthalmopathy (not recorded which). Sequencing was performed on peripheral blood or thyroid tissue (not recorded which). The CDR3 here is CAWSVLWASSYNSPLHF. The CDR3 DNA is TGTGCCTGGAGTGTACTGTGGGCCAGCTCCTATAATTCACCCCTCCACTTT. Full variable domain (rest looked up from reference TRBV30 and TRBJ1-6): SQTIHQWPATLVQPVGSPLSLECTVEGTSNPNLYWYRQAAGRGLQLLFYSVGIGQISSEVPQNLSASRPQDRQFILSSKKLLLSDSGFYLCAWSVLWASSYNSPLHFGNGTRLTVT.